This T cell receptor beta chain appears in the sequencing data of a study of blood T cells in healthy people across ages. A second PCR of 7 to 11 cycles used a sample-barcoded 5' primer and a J-beta primer mix. Every cDNA molecule carried a tag from a template-switch adaptor bearing 12 random nucleotides. MiXCR was run by TCRdb on the 5' RACE reads, yielding one entry per CDR3 protein. Of approximately 680,000 distinct CDR3 sequences listed, roughly 30% are singletons. The table lists this clonotype with many counts. Trimming left V 4 bases short and J 6 bases short, with 14 bases between. This CDR3 is built from 13 residues. CDR1 is SGDLS, CDR2 YYNGEE, per germline.

The sequence derives from a woman older than 75 in good health. Source material: blood. The V call is TRBV9, the J call TRBJ2-7; TRBD1 is a possible D gene (6 bases). The CDR3 nucleotides are TGTGCCAGCAGCACCGCCCCCAGGGGCGAGCAGTACTTC. Its protein is CASSTAPRGEQYF.